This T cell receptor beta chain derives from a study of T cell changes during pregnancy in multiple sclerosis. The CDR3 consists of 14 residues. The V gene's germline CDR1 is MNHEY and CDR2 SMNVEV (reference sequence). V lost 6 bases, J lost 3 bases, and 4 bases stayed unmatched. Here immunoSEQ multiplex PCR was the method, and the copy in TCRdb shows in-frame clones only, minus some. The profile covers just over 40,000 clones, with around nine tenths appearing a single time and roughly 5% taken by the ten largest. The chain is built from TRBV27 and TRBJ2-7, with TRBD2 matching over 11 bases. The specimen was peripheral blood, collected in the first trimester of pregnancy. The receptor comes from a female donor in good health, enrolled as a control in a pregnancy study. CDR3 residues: CASRFSGGGYEQYF. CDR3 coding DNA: TGTGCCAGCAGATTTAGCGGGGGGGGCTACGAGCAGTACTTC.